One sample yielded the 2 T cell receptor beta chains listed below, sequenced in a study of blood T cell repertoires in COVID-19. Some clones are missing from TCRdb's copy, which holds only in-frame ones; the method was immunoSEQ multiplex PCR. The data contain about 180,000 clones, approximately 81% of them seen just once; the ten biggest clones take up 15% to 20%. Sequenced sample: peripheral blood. Receptor source: a person aged 65-85 years with COVID-19, enrolled during active disease.

Comment on this clone: Other nucleotide sequences from this sample produce the same CDR3. The rearrangement uses TRBV12-3 or TRBV12-4 and TRBJ2-5, with TRBD2 matching 10 bases. The J segment lost 4 bases and the V segment lost 5 bases, leaving 1 base of the junction unmatched. CDR3 length equals 13 residues. The CDR3 loop is CASSRLAGETQYF. CDR3 nucleotides: TGTGCCAGCAGTCGACTAGCGGGAGAGACCCAGTACTTC.

This sequence joins TRBV27 and TRBJ1-2, with a possible D match to TRBD1 (5 bases). Trimming removed 5 bases from V and 0 bases from J, with 13 bases in between. The CDR3 runs to 15 residues. Germline V gene lookup returns CDR1 MNHEY and CDR2 SMNVEV (reference sequence). CDR3 in DNA: TGTGCCAGCAGTATCTTGGGGGGTCCTAACTATGGCTACACCTTC. Translated, it gives CASSILGGPNYGYTF.